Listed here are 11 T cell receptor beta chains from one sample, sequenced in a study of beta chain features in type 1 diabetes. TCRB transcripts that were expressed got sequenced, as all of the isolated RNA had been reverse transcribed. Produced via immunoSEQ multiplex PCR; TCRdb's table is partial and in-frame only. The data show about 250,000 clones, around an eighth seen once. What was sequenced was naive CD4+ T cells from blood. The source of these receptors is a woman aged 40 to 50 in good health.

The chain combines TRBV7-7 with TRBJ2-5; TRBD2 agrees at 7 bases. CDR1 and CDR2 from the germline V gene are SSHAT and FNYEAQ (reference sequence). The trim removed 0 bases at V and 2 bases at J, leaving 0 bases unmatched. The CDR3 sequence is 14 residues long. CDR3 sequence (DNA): TGTGCCAGCAGCTTAGCACTAGCGCAAGAGACCCAGTACTTC. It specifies CASSLALAQETQYF.

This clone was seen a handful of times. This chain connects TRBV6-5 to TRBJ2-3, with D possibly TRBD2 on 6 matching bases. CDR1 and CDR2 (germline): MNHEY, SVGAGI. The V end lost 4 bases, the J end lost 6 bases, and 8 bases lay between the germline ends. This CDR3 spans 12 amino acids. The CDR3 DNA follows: TGTGCCAGCAGTTTCGGAGGGGATACGCAGTATTTT. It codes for CASSFGGDTQYF.

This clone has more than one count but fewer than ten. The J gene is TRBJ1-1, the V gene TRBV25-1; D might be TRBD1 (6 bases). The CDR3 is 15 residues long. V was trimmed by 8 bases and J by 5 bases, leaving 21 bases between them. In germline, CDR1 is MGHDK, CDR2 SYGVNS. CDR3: CASFSLTGTGTEAFF. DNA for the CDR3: TGTGCCAGCTTTAGTCTAACAGGGACGGGTACTGAAGCTTTCTTT. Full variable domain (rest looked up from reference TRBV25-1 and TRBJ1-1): EADIYQTPRYLVIGTGKKITLECSQTMGHDKMYWYQQDPGMELHLIHYSYGVNSTEKGDLSSESTVSRIRTEHFPLTLESARPSHTSQYLCASFSLTGTGTEAFFGQGTRLTVV.

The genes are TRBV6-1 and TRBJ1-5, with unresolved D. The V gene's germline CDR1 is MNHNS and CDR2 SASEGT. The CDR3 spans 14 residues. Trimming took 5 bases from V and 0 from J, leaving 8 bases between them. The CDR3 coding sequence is TGTGCCAGCAGTAAAGACATTAGCAATCAGCCCCAGCATTTT. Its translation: CASSKDISNQPQHF.

In nucleotides, the CDR3 is TGTGCCAGCAGTTTGGCGGGGGGGCTGGAGACCCAGTACTTC. This encodes CASSLAGGLETQYF. The chain combines TRBV6-5 with TRBJ2-5, with 9 bases that match TRBD2. The length of the CDR3 is 14 residues. Per the germline V gene, CDR1 is MNHEY and CDR2 is SVGAGI. Trimming took 4 bases from V and 5 from J; bases not matched to a gene: 5.

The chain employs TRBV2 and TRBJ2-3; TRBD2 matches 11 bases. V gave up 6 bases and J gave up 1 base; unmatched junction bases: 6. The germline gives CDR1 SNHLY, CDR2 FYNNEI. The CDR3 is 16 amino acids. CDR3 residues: CASRAGLAGGTDTQYF. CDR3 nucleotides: TGTGCCAGCAGAGCAGGACTAGCGGGCGGCACAGATACGCAGTATTTT. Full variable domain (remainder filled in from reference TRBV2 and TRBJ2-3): EPEVTQTPSHQVTQMGQEVILRCVPISNHLYFYWYRQILGQKVEFLVSFYNNEISEKSEIFDDQFSVERPDGSNFTLKIRSTKLEDSAMYFCASRAGLAGGTDTQYFGPGTRLTVL.

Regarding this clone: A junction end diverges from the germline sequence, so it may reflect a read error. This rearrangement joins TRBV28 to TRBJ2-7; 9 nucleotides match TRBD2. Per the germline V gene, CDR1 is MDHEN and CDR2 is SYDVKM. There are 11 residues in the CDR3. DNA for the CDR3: TGTGCCAGCAGTACCGGGACTAGCCTCGGCTTC. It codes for CASSTGTSLGF.

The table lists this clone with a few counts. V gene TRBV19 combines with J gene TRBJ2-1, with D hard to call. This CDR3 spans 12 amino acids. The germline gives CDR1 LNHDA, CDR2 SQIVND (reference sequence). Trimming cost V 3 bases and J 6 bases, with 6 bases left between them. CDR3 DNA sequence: TGTGCCAGTAGTATGTCGGGCAATGAGCAGTTCTTC. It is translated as CASSMSGNEQFF. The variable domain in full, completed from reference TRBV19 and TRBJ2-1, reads DGGITQSPKYLFRKEGQNVTLSCEQNLNHDAMYWYRQDPGQGLRLIYYSQIVNDFQKGDIAEGYSVSREKKESFPLTVTSAQKNPTAFYLCASSMSGNEQFFGPGTRLTVL.

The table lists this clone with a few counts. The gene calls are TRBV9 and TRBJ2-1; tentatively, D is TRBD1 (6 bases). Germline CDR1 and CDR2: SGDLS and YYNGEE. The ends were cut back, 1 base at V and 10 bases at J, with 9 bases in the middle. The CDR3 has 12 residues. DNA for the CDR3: TGTGCCAGCAGCGTACAGGGGCGCGAGCAGTTCTTC. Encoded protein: CASSVQGREQFF.

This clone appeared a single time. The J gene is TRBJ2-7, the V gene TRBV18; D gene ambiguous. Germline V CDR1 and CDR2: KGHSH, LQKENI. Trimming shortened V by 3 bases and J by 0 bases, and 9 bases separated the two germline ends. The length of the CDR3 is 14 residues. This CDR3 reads CASSPSRTSYEQYF. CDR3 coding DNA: TGTGCCAGCTCACCCTCTAGAACCTCCTACGAGCAGTACTTC.

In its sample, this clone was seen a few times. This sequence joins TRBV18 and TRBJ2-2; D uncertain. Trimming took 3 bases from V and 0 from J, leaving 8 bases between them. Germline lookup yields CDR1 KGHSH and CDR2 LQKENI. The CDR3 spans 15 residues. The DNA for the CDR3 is TGTGCCAGCTCACCGAGCCGGGCGAACACCGGGGAGCTGTTTTTT. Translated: CASSPSRANTGELFF.